The next 29 T cell receptor beta chains were all read from a single sample in a study of shared clonotypes between healthy human individuals. Cells designated naive CD8 were CD45RO-negative and were positively selected for CCR7, with terminally differentiated effector memory CD45RA+ cells excluded. The assay was immunoSEQ multiplex PCR, and TCRdb's table has in-frame clones only and misses some. The sample yields roughly 2.1 million clones, about 93% seen once. The sequencing input was naive CD8+ T cells from PBMCs. These receptors all come from a man between 18 and 29 years old in good health. Some clones in this sample may be carry-over from other donors' samples.

This clone was seen once. The chain is built from TRBV7-6 and TRBJ2-1; 10 bases align to TRBD2. This CDR3 region has 17 residues. Germline V CDR1 and CDR2: SGHVS, FNYEAQ. V lost 2 bases and J lost 5; bases outside the gene matches: 9. The CDR3 here is CASSLSASGRGNNEQFF. CDR3 nucleotide sequence: TGTGCCAGCAGCTTATCGGCTAGCGGGAGAGGTAACAATGAGCAGTTCTTC.

The chain couples TRBV6-6 to TRBJ2-1; no clear D. V dropped 5 bases and J dropped 4 bases, with 3 bases sitting between them. Germline V gene sequence: CDR1 MNHNY, CDR2 SVGAGI (reference sequence). This CDR3 comprises 11 residues. The CDR3 here is CASSPYNEQFF. The CDR3 DNA is TGTGCCAGCAGTCCATACAATGAGCAGTTCTTC.

The chain is built from TRBV9 and TRBJ2-2; maybe TRBD2 (6 bases). CDR1 SGDLS and CDR2 YYNGEE come from the germline V gene. V was pared by 0 bases and J by 7 bases, with 16 bases between. This CDR3 comprises 16 residues. The CDR3 is CASSVDSREISGELFF. CDR3 DNA: TGTGCCAGCAGCGTAGATAGCCGGGAGATTAGCGGGGAGCTGTTTTTT.

The chain has TRBV27 and TRBJ2-7, with D possibly TRBD2 on 6 matching bases. The V and J ends lost 2 bases and 6 bases respectively, with 11 bases between them. Germline V CDR1 and CDR2: MNHEY, SMNVEV (reference sequence). The CDR3 has 13 amino acids. The CDR3 sequence: CASSLMREAEQYF. The CDR3 DNA follows: TGTGCCAGCAGTTTAATGAGGGAGGCCGAGCAGTACTTC.

In nucleotides, the CDR3 is TGTGCCAGCAGCTTGGCGGGGCAGTCTCTCTCCTACGAGCAGTACTTC. Translated: CASSLAGQSLSYEQYF. The chain is built from TRBV5-8 and TRBJ2-7; D is tentatively TRBD1 or TRBD2 (5 bases each). In germline, CDR1 is SGHTS, CDR2 YDEGEE. Trimming took off 0 bases at V and 0 bases at J, with 13 bases between the two ends. The CDR3 extends over 16 amino acids.

Details on this clone: Other nucleotide sequences in the sample specify the same CDR3. This rearrangement joins TRBV5-1 to TRBJ1-3; D might be TRBD1 (5 bases). Looked up from germline, CDR1 is SGHRS and CDR2 is YFSETQ. The ends were cut back, 0 bases at V and 2 bases at J, with 9 bases in the middle. CDR3 length: 15 residues. The chain's CDR3 is CASSLEDRAGNTIYF. The CDR3 nucleotides read TGCGCCAGCAGCTTGGAAGACAGAGCTGGAAACACCATATATTTT.

CDR3 nucleotides: TGTGCTAGTGGTTTGGTGGTACTAGCGAAACAAGAGACCCAGTACTTC. Its translation: CASGLVVLAKQETQYF. This chain links TRBV12-5 with TRBJ2-5; 7 bases are a match to TRBD2. Germline CDR1 and CDR2: LGHNT and FRNRAP. CDR3 length: 16 amino acids. J lost 2 bases, V lost 0 bases, and 6 bases had no gene match.

The chain employs TRBV29-1 and TRBJ2-1; 15 bases match TRBD2. CDR1 is SQVTM, CDR2 ANQGSEA, per germline. The CDR3 is made up of 17 amino acids. J gave up 2 bases and V 6 bases, and 8 bases lay outside the gene matches. CDR3 coding DNA: TGCAGCGTCGCCGGACTAGCGGGAGGGAGCACCTACAATGAGCAGTTCTTC. This encodes CSVAGLAGGSTYNEQFF.

CDR3 bases: TGTGCCAGCAGCTTCCCCACAGGGGCCACTGAAGCTTTCTTT. Translating gives CASSFPTGATEAFF. V is TRBV13 and J is TRBJ1-1, with TRBD1 matching 7 bases. V lost 3 bases to trimming and J lost 4 bases; unmatched junction nucleotides: 5. Germline CDR1 and CDR2: PRHDT and FYEKMQ (reference sequence). This CDR3 spans 14 amino acids.

The CDR3 DNA sequence: TGTGCCAGCAGCTTAGCGGGCACCTTGAACACCGGGGAGCTGTTTTTT. This gives the protein CASSLAGTLNTGELFF. J is TRBJ2-2 and V is TRBV11-3; no reliable D call. The CDR3 extends over 16 amino acids. Germline-derived CDR1 and CDR2 are SGHNT and YENEEA. V gave up 1 base and J gave up 1 base, with 10 bases separating them.

The chain joins TRBV5-1 to TRBJ2-7; no definite D call. Looked up from germline, CDR1 is SGHRS and CDR2 is YFSETQ. The CDR3 runs to 11 residues. Trimming shortened V by 3 bases and J by 3 bases, and 4 bases separated the two germline ends. CDR3 region: CASSYLYEQYF. CDR3 nucleotides: TGCGCCAGCAGCTACCTCTACGAGCAGTACTTC. The variable domain in full, with the rest retrieved from reference TRBV5-1 and TRBJ2-7, is KAGVTQTPRYLIKTRGQQVTLSCSPISGHRSVSWYQQTPGQGLQFLFEYFSETQRNKGNFPGRFSGRQFSNSRSEMNVSTLELGDSALYLCASSYLYEQYFGPGTRLTVT.

V usage is TRBV29-1 and J usage is TRBJ1-1; D unclear. Deletions cut 3 bases from V and 0 bases from J, with 17 bases between. CDR3 size: 16 residues. Germline V gene sequence: CDR1 SQVTM, CDR2 ANQGSEA. The CDR3 protein is CSVDWPRTGMNTEAFF. The CDR3 nucleotides are TGCAGCGTTGATTGGCCCAGGACGGGTATGAACACTGAAGCTTTCTTT.

The chain couples TRBV2 to TRBJ2-7; the match to TRBD2 covers 13 bases. The CDR3 has 17 amino acids. Germline assignment: CDR1 SNHLY and CDR2 FYNNEI. V lost 6 bases to trimming and J lost 6 bases; unmatched junction nucleotides: 14. The CDR3 spells CASRIWTSGSVDSEQYF. As DNA, the CDR3 is TGTGCCAGCAGGATATGGACTAGCGGGAGTGTCGATAGCGAGCAGTACTTC.

The chain is built from TRBV1 and TRBJ2-7; the tabulated D call, TRBD2, remains unverified against the DNA. TRBV1 is termed a pseudogene. CDR3 length: 15 residues. This chain's CDR3 is CTSTPPRGSSYEQYF. The CDR3 DNA sequence: TGCACCAGCACCCCCCCGCGGGGAAGCTCCTACGAGCAGTACTTC.

This chain connects TRBV6-5 to TRBJ1-5; D is unclear. Germline V gene data show CDR1 as MNHEY and CDR2 as SVGAGI. The CDR3 runs to 9 residues. CDR3 DNA sequence: TGTCATTCGCAACCGCCCCAGCATTTT. It specifies CHSQPPQHF.

This clone was detected once. CDR3: CASSQVPGIHEQYF. As DNA, the CDR3 is TGTGCCAGCAGCCAGGTCCCCGGAATCCACGAGCAGTACTTC. The rearrangement links TRBV4-2 to TRBJ2-7; D is unresolved. This CDR3 is 14 amino acids long. Germline V gene data show CDR1 as LGHNA and CDR2 as YNFKEQ. The ends were cut back, 3 bases at V and 5 bases at J, with 14 bases in the middle.

This chain links TRBV5-4 with TRBJ2-7, with 9 positions matching TRBD2. J was trimmed by 3 bases and V by 4 bases; bases with no gene match: 11. The CDR3 loop spans 16 amino acids. CDR1 is SGHNT and CDR2 is YYREEE in the germline V gene (reference sequence). Here the CDR3 DNA reads TGTGCCAGCAGCCCCCCCCCGCTGCGGGAGGGCTACGAGCAGTACTTC. It is translated as CASSPPPLREGYEQYF.

The gene calls are TRBV27 and TRBJ1-2; possible D gene TRBD1, 6 bases. Germline V gives CDR1 MNHEY, CDR2 SMNVEV (reference sequence). The V end was cut by 5 bases, the J end by 3 bases, with 13 bases between. CDR3 length: 14 amino acids. Here the CDR3 DNA reads TGTGCCAGCAGTGCCCACAGGGCTGACTATGGCTACACCTTC. Protein sequence: CASSAHRADYGYTF.

This sequence joins TRBV14 and TRBJ2-5, with 8 bases that match TRBD1. Germline CDR1 reads SGHDN; CDR2 reads FVKESK. The CDR3 is 14 residues long. V lost 4 bases and J lost 5; bases outside the gene matches: 6. CDR3 nucleotides: TGTGCCAGCAGCCTCCCAGGGGGCCTCGAGACCCAGTACTTC. It encodes CASSLPGGLETQYF.

The chain carries TRBV7-9 and TRBJ2-2; no reliable D call. Trimming left V 8 bases short and J 4 bases short, with 14 bases between. Germline V gene sequence: CDR1 SEHNR, CDR2 FQNEAQ (reference sequence). The CDR3 sequence is 14 residues long. In nucleotides, the CDR3 is TGTGCCAGCTCTCCTAGGGTGCCCACCGGGGAGCTGTTTTTT. This sequence encodes CASSPRVPTGELFF.

This chain links TRBV11-2 with TRBJ2-4; no clear D gene. The V and J ends lost 5 bases and 7 bases respectively, with 6 bases between them. Per the germline V gene, CDR1 is SGHAT and CDR2 is FQNNGV. CDR3 length equals 11 residues. The chain's CDR3 is CASSLINIQYF. The CDR3 DNA is TGTGCCAGCAGCCTTATTAACATTCAGTACTTC.

The rearrangement links TRBV4-1 to TRBJ2-7, with D possibly being TRBD1 or TRBD2 (6 bases each). Germline values: CDR1 MGHRA, CDR2 YSYEKL. The CDR3 sequence is 19 residues long. Deletions cut 0 bases from V and 4 bases from J, with 25 bases between. This chain's CDR3 is CASSQESFRDRRVGYEQYF. CDR3 DNA: TGCGCCAGCAGCCAAGAAAGTTTTCGAGACAGGAGGGTGGGATACGAGCAGTACTTC.

This chain joins TRBV19 and TRBJ2-3, with 14 bases aligning to TRBD2. V shed 3 bases, J shed 4 bases, and the junction held 3 bases outside the gene matches. CDR1 is LNHDA and CDR2 is SQIVND in the germline V gene (reference sequence). The CDR3 sequence is 16 residues long. CDR3 sequence: CASSMTSGRAADTQYF. In nucleotides, the CDR3 is TGTGCCAGTAGTATGACTAGCGGGAGGGCCGCAGATACGCAGTATTTT.

This clone was found once. The chain has TRBV11-2 and TRBJ2-7, with D perhaps given as TRBD1 or TRBD2 (6 bases each). V lost 1 base to trimming and J lost 4 bases, with 14 bases between them. This CDR3 has 15 amino acids. Looked up from germline, CDR1 is SGHAT and CDR2 is FQNNGV. The chain's CDR3 is CASSLGGAGAYEQYF. CDR3 nucleotides: TGTGCCAGCAGCTTAGGGGGGGCAGGAGCTTACGAGCAGTACTTC.

On this clone itself: Other nucleotide sequences in the sample specify the same CDR3. The chain joins TRBV27 to TRBJ1-1; weak D call: TRBD1 (5 bases). CDR1 and CDR2 (germline): MNHEY, SMNVEV (reference sequence). V was clipped by 5 bases and J by 1 base, with 8 bases between them. The CDR3 has 13 residues. The CDR3 DNA follows: TGTGCCAGCAGTCTCACAGGGAACACTGAAGCTTTCTTT. Translating it yields CASSLTGNTEAFF.

This chain connects TRBV15 to TRBJ2-2; 9 bases line up with TRBD1. V was pared by 5 bases and J by 2 bases, with 9 bases of the junction left unmatched. The CDR3 loop spans 17 amino acids. CDR1 and CDR2 from the germline V gene are LNHNV and YYDKDF (reference sequence). CDR3 sequence reads: CATSPRRGQGNTGELFF. CDR3 in DNA: TGTGCCACCAGCCCCCGGCGGGGACAGGGTAACACCGGGGAGCTGTTTTTT.

Remarks on this clone: Other DNA sequences of this sample code for an identical CDR3. The rearrangement links TRBV9 to TRBJ2-5; D is ambiguous. Trimming removed 0 bases from V and 2 bases from J, with 8 bases in between. CDR3 length: 14 amino acids. Germline CDR1 reads SGDLS; CDR2 reads YYNGEE. The CDR3 region is CASSVVASQETQYF. The CDR3 DNA reads as TGTGCCAGCAGCGTAGTAGCATCGCAAGAGACCCAGTACTTC.

This clone was found a few times. This sequence joins TRBV7-3 and TRBJ2-2; D call uncertain. The germline V and J ends were trimmed by 5 bases and 4 bases, with 14 bases remaining between them. This CDR3 spans 15 amino acids. In germline, CDR1 is SGHTA, CDR2 FQGTGA. CDR3 coding DNA: TGTGCCAGCAGCCTCGCCCCGCACAGCACCGGGGAGCTGTTTTTT. Protein sequence: CASSLAPHSTGELFF. Together with reference TRBV7-3 and TRBJ2-2, the CDR3 gives the full variable domain: GAGVSQTPSNKVTEKGKYVELRCDPISGHTALYWYRQSLGQGPEFLIYFQGTGAADDSGLPNDRFFAVRPEGSVSTLKIQRTERGDSAVYLCASSLAPHSTGELFFGEGSRLTVL.

This chain uses TRBV5-5 with TRBJ2-5, with D perhaps being TRBD1 or TRBD2 (5 bases each). The CDR3 is made up of 13 amino acids. V was trimmed by 1 base and J by 14 bases, leaving 18 bases between them. Germline values: CDR1 SGHKS, CDR2 YYEKEE (reference sequence). The DNA for the CDR3 is TGTGCCAGCAGCTTGTGGCTAGGGGACCCTCATTACTTC. It translates to CASSLWLGDPHYF.